This TCR beta chain was sequenced for a study of cytomegalovirus exposure and HLA in healthy donors. Across the whole study: Later, an analysis reported that the approximately 120 validation repertoires had used the same platform as the 666 first-cohort repertoires. Study-wide results and limits: Whilst most TCR sequences proved rare, a subset of public TCRs occurred across many donors. Reports indicated that the classifier achieved high specificity and sensitivity in diagnosing cytomegalovirus status. Cytomegalovirus-associated TCR beta chains were listed, numbering under 200.

Trimming at V came to 2 bases and at J to 3 bases, leaving 4 bases not matched to a gene. The CDR3 is 17 residues long. Germline CDR1 MGHDK, CDR2 SYGVNS. Comments on this clone: Its antigen is undetermined.

Libraries were prepared by immunoSEQ multiplex PCR; TCRdb keeps only in-frame clonotypes and omits some of them. The sample shows about 240,000 clones, roughly 86% of them seen only once. Sequenced sample: PBMCs. The rearrangement links TRBV25-1 to TRBJ1-4, with 12 nucleotides matching TRBD1. This TCR came from a woman aged 25 to 39 in good health and CMV-seropositive. Written as DNA, the CDR3 is TGTGCCAGCAGTGAAAGGGACAGGGGGCGATCTAATGAAAAACTGTTTTTT. This codes for CASSERDRGRSNEKLFF.